This TCR beta chain was sequenced during a study of metastatic and nonmetastatic thyroid tumors. This clone ranks as medium-sized (0.01 to 0.1%). Its antigen is undetermined. No treatment of any kind had been given to any patient before thyroid surgery. The study's findings and limits: Malignant thyroid tumors reportedly exceeded benign nodules significantly in TCR beta diversity, with the difference appearing in blood and tumor.

TCRdb re-analyzed the PCR reads through MiXCR. The sample comprises around 19,000 clones, 30% to 35% of which are singletons, and about a tenth rests with the top ten. Sequencing used tumor tissue. The TCR was taken from a male donor with papillary thyroid cancer or a benign thyroid nodule (not recorded which). Some clones in this sample may be carry-over from other donors' samples.

CDR3 DNA sequence: TGTGCCAGCAGTTACACTAGCGGGAGCACAGATACGCAGTATTTT. Translated: CASSYTSGSTDTQYF. The J gene is TRBJ2-3, the V gene TRBV6-2 or TRBV6-3; TRBD2 aligns across 9 bases. Germline-derived CDR1 and CDR2 are MNHEY and SVGEGT. J lost 0 bases, V lost 2 bases, and 0 bases had no gene match. The CDR3 covers 15 residues.